A single sample is the source of the 11 T cell receptor beta chains below, sequenced in a study of fetal regulatory T cell absence and autoimmunity. Measured with immunoSEQ multiplex PCR; TCRdb has only the in-frame clones, and not every one. The sample has approximately 94,000 clones; approximately 75% are singletons. The material sequenced was pancreas tissue. The receptors were sampled from a male donor with IPEX syndrome.

This chain joins TRBV6-5 and TRBJ2-4, with 7 bases lining up with TRBD1. This CDR3 is 14 amino acids long. Unmatched junction bases numbered 9, after V lost 4 bases and J lost 9 bases. Per germline, CDR1 MNHEY and CDR2 SVGAGI. The CDR3 DNA reads as TGTGCCAGCAGTTCACCTTCCGACAGGGTCATTCAGTACTTC. This sequence encodes CASSSPSDRVIQYF.

This chain connects TRBV4-1 to TRBJ1-6, with 9 bases lining up with TRBD1. V lost 4 bases, J lost 6 bases, and 7 bases stayed unmatched. CDR3 size: 16 residues. Germline CDR1 and CDR2: MGHRA and YSYEKL. The CDR3 reads CASSLIQGAANSPLHF. As DNA, the CDR3 is TGCGCCAGCAGCCTAATACAGGGGGCGGCTAATTCACCCCTCCACTTT.

The chain recombines TRBV12-1 with TRBJ2-3; TRBD2, the D gene given by the table, was not confirmed from the DNA. TRBV12-1 is a pseudogene locus. This CDR3 has 17 amino acids. CDR3 DNA: TGTGCCAGCAGCTTTGTCAGATGGGACTACCAGGGAGATACGCAGTATTTT. It is translated as CASSFVRWDYQGDTQYF.

V and J are TRBV14 and TRBJ2-7; 7 bases are a match to TRBD1. Germline-derived CDR1 and CDR2 are SGHDN and FVKESK. There are 15 residues in the CDR3. Trimming removed 1 base from V and 3 bases from J; junction bases left unmatched: 6. The CDR3 loop is CASSQVGDRVYEQYF. DNA for the CDR3: TGTGCCAGCAGCCAAGTCGGTGACAGGGTCTACGAGCAGTACTTC.

This chain joins TRBV10-2 and TRBJ2-7, with a tentative D call TRBD1 (5 bases). The ends were cut back, 7 bases at V and 3 bases at J, with 16 bases in the middle. The CDR3 sequence is 14 residues long. Germline-derived CDR1 and CDR2 are WSHSY and SAAADI. DNA for the CDR3: TGCGCCAGCACCCCCAGGGCAGGTAGCTACGAGCAGTACTTC. It translates to CASTPRAGSYEQYF.

This CDR3 is CASSLAGGQETQYF. DNA of the CDR3: TGTGCCAGCAGCTTAGCGGGGGGGCAAGAGACCCAGTACTTC. J is TRBJ2-5 and V is TRBV13; 8 bases match TRBD2. Germline V gene data show CDR1 as PRHDT and CDR2 as FYEKMQ (reference sequence). The CDR3 consists of 14 residues. After removal of 1 base from V and 2 bases from J, the junction contained 0 bases not matched to a gene. Full variable domain (missing parts from reference TRBV13 and TRBJ2-5): AAGVIQSPRHLIKEKRETATLKCYPIPRHDTVYWYQQGPGQDPQFLISFYEKMQSDKGSIPDRFSAQQFSDYHSELNMSSLELGDSALYFCASSLAGGQETQYFGPGTRLLVL.

This rearrangement joins TRBV18 to TRBJ1-2; possible D gene TRBD1, 5 bases. V was shortened by 2 bases and J by 4 bases, with 14 bases between the two germline ends. The CDR3 has 15 amino acids. Germline-derived CDR1 and CDR2 are KGHSH and LQKENI. The CDR3 region is CASSPRARAFYGYTF. CDR3 bases: TGTGCCAGCTCACCAAGGGCCAGGGCCTTCTATGGCTACACCTTC. The full variable domain, in which reference TRBV18 and TRBJ1-2 provide the parts outside the CDR3, is NAGVMQNPRHLVRRRGQEARLRCSPMKGHSHVYWYRQLPEEGLKFMVYLQKENIIDESGMPKERFSAEFPKEGPSILRIQQVVRGDSAAYFCASSPRARAFYGYTFGSGTRLTVV.

V usage is TRBV7-2 and J usage is TRBJ2-2; D uncertain. The V end was cut by 1 base, the J end by 4 bases, with 4 bases between. CDR1 and CDR2 from the germline V gene are SGHTA and FQGNSA. The CDR3 covers 13 residues. Here the CDR3 DNA reads TGTGCCAGCAGCTTAGGCCGCACCGGGGAGCTGTTTTTT. Its protein is CASSLGRTGELFF.

The gene calls are TRBV14 and TRBJ2-6; no firm D call. Germline V lookup: CDR1 SGHDN, CDR2 FVKESK. V lost 6 bases to trimming and J lost 0 bases, with 3 bases between them. CDR3 size: 13 residues. This CDR3 reads CASRISGANVLTF. As DNA, the CDR3 is TGTGCCAGCAGAATCTCTGGGGCCAACGTCCTGACTTTC.

With respect to this clone: At one boundary the junction diverges from the germline segment, which might be a read error. V is TRBV6-6 and J is TRBJ2-7; D remains unclear. The germline V gene encodes CDR1 MNHNY and CDR2 SVGAGI (reference sequence). The CDR3 has 11 amino acids. The CDR3 DNA reads as TGTGCCAGCAGTACTTCCTTCGAGCAGTACTTC. Translation gives CASSTSFEQYF.

There are a few counts of this clone. The rearrangement links TRBV4-2 to TRBJ2-1; D unclear. The V gene's germline CDR1 is LGHNA and CDR2 YNFKEQ. CDR3 size: 12 residues. Trimming took 1 base from V and 9 from J, leaving 7 bases between them. Here the CDR3 reads CASSQARGEQFF. CDR3 in DNA: TGTGCCAGCAGCCAAGCCCGAGGTGAGCAGTTCTTC.